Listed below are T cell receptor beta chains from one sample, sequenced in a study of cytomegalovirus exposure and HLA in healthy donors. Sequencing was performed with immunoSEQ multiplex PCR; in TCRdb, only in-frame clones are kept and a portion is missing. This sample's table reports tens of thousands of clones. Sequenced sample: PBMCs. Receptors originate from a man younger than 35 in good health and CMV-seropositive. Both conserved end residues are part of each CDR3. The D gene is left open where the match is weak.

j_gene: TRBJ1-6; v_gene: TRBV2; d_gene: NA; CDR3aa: CASGGVYNSPLHF; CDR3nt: TGTGCCAGCGGGGGCGTGTATAATTCACCCCTCCACTTT
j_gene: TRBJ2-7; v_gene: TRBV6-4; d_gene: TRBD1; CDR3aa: CASRPNRDRGHEQYF; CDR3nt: TGTGCCAGCAGGCCAAACCGGGACAGGGGACACGAGCAGTACTTC
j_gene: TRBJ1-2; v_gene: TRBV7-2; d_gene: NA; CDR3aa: CASSTEGGRAYGYTF; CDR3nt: TGTGCCAGCAGCACCGAGGGGGGGCGCGCCTATGGCTACACCTTC
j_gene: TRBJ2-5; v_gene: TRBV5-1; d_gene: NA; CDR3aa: CASGPGEGSFRETQYF; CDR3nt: TGCGCCAGCGGTCCAGGGGAGGGGAGTTTCCGAGAGACCCAGTACTTC
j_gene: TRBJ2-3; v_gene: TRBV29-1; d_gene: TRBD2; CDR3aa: CSVEPGLAGGDTQYF; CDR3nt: TGCAGCGTGGAACCGGGACTAGCGGGGGGAGATACGCAGTATTTT
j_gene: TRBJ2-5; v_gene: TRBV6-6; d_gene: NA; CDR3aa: CASSTTLSSEETQYF; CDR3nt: TGTGCCAGCAGTACCACCCTGTCTAGTGAAGAGACCCAGTACTTC
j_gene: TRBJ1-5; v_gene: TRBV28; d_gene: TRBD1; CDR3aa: CASSLRQGAGQPQHF; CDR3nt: TGTGCCAGCAGTTTACGGCAGGGGGCAGGACAGCCCCAGCATTTT
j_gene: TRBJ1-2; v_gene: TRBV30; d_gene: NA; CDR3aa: CAWWAPRQKSYGYTF; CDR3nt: TGTGCCTGGTGGGCCCCCCGGCAGAAAAGCTATGGCTACACCTTC
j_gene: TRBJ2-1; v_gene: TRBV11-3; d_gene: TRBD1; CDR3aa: CASSLSGDSEQFF; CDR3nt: TGTGCCAGCAGCCTCTCTGGGGACAGTGAGCAGTTCTTC
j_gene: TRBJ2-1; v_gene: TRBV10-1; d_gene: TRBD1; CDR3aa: CASSEGGRDEQFF; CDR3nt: TGCGCCAGCAGTGAAGGGGGCAGGGATGAGCAGTTCTTC
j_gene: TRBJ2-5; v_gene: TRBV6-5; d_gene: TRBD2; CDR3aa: CASSPPRGGMKTQYF; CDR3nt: TGTGCCAGCAGTCCACCTCGGGGGGGTATGAAGACCCAGTACTTC
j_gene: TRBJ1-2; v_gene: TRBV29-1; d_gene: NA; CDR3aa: CSAVRDGYTF; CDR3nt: TGCAGCGCCGTCCGAGATGGCTACACCTTC
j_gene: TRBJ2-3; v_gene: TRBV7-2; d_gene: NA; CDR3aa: CASSLWRVGTDTQYF; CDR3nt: TGTGCCAGCAGCTTATGGCGGGTTGGGACAGATACGCAGTATTTT
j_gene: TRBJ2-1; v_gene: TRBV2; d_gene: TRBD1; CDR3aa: CASSRGRDDEQFF; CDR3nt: TGTGCCAGCAGCAGGGGGAGAGACGATGAGCAGTTCTTC
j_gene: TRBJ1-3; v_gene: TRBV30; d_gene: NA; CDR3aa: CAWSVSGNTIYF; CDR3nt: TGTGCCTGGAGTGTGTCGGGAAACACCATATATTTT
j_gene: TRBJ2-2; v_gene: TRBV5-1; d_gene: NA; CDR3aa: CASSSPTRTNTGELFF; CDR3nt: TGCGCCAGCAGCTCCCCGACACGAACGAACACCGGGGAGCTGTTTTTT
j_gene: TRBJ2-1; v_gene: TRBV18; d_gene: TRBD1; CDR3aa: CASSGQGPNEQFF; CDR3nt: TGTGCCAGCTCTGGACAGGGTCCCAATGAGCAGTTCTTC
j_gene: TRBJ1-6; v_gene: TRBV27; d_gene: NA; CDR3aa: CALSRFGQGNSPLHF; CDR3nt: TGTGCCCTAAGCCGGTTTGGGCAGGGGAATTCACCCCTCCACTTT
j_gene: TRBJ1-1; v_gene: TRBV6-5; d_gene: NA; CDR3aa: CASSYQGPNTEAFF; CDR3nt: TGTGCCAGCAGTTACCAGGGTCCGAACACTGAAGCTTTCTTT
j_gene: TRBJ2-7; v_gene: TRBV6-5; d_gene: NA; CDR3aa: CASSYRGASYEQYF; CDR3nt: TGTGCCAGCAGTTACCGCGGGGCCTCCTACGAGCAGTACTTC
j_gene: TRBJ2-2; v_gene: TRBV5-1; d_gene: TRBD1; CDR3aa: CASSQGQGVGELFF; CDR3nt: TGCGCCAGCAGCCAAGGACAGGGAGTCGGGGAGCTGTTTTTT
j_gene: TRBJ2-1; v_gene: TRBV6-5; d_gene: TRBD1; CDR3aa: CASRRGGQGYEQFF; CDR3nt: TGTGCCAGCAGAAGGGGAGGACAGGGCTATGAGCAGTTCTTC
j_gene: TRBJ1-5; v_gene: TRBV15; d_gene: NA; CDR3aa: CATSRDPTVTQPQHF; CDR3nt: TGTGCCACCAGCAGAGACCCGACAGTGACTCAGCCCCAGCATTTT
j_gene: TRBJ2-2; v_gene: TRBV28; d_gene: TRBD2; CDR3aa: CASSLRLAGGRGELFF; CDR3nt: TGTGCCAGCAGTTTAAGACTAGCGGGGGGTCGCGGGGAGCTGTTTTTT
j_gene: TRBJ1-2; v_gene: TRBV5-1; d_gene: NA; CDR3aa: CASGEQGGNGYTF; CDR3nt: TGCGCCAGCGGGGAGCAGGGCGGGAATGGCTACACCTTC
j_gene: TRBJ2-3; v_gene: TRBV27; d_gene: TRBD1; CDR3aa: CASSYTGGGTDTQYF; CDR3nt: TGTGCCAGCAGTTATACAGGGGGCGGCACAGATACGCAGTATTTT
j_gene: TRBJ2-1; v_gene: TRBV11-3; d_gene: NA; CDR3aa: CASSERQTRSYNEQFF; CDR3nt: TGTGCCAGCAGCGAGCGACAGACCCGCTCCTACAATGAGCAGTTCTTC
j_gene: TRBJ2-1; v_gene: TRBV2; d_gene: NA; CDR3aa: CASSTDSRIYNEQFF; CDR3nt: TGTGCCAGCAGTACTGACAGTCGAATTTACAATGAGCAGTTCTTC
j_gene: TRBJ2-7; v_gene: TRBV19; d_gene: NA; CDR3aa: CASSMGGQFYYEQYF; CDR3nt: TGTGCCAGTAGTATGGGTGGACAGTTTTACTACGAGCAGTACTTC
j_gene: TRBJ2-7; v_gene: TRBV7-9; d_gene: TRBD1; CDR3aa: CASSLSGQTFYEQYF; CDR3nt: TGTGCCAGCAGCTTATCGGGACAGACCTTCTACGAGCAGTACTTC
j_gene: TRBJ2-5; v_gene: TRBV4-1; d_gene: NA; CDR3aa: CASSYPGRKETQYF; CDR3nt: TGCGCCAGCAGCTATCCGGGTCGAAAAGAGACCCAGTACTTC